Each of the 4 T cell receptor beta chains below was sequenced from the same sample in a study of molecular identifiers for immune sequencing clone quantification. MiXCR was run by TCRdb on the PCR reads, yielding one entry per CDR3 protein. The sample contains about 320,000 distinct CDR3 sequences, 20% to 25% of which appear only once. Material for sequencing was naive CD8+ T cells from blood, with Jurkat cell RNA spiked in. Documented subset: FACS-sorted CD8+CD4-CCR7+CD45RA+ naive T cells. Receptors were obtained from a human donor in good health. Some libraries in this study had Jurkat cell RNA spiked in.

This clonotype was recorded at least ten times. This chain links TRBV28 with TRBJ2-7, with D possibly TRBD2 on 5 matching bases. V shed 4 bases and J shed 5 bases, with 15 bases lying between them. CDR3 length: 14 amino acids. Per the germline V gene, CDR1 is MDHEN and CDR2 is SYDVKM. The CDR3 nucleotides are TGTGCCAGCAGTTCCCCCCGTACCGGGGACGAGCAGTACTTC. Its translation is CASSSPRTGDEQYF.

This clonotype was counted at least ten times. This rearrangement joins TRBV19 to TRBJ1-1, with a possible D match to TRBD1 (5 bases). Deletions cut 7 bases from V and 5 bases from J, with 14 bases between. The CDR3 runs 13 residues. The germline V gene encodes CDR1 LNHDA and CDR2 SQIVND (reference sequence). In nucleotides, the CDR3 is TGTGCCAGTACGTTCGGGGGTGAGACTGAAGCTTTCTTT. Protein product: CASTFGGETEAFF. Combining the CDR3 with reference TRBV19 and TRBJ1-1 gives the whole variable domain DGGITQSPKYLFRKEGQNVTLSCEQNLNHDAMYWYRQDPGQGLRLIYYSQIVNDFQKGDIAEGYSVSREKKESFPLTVTSAQKNPTAFYLCASTFGGETEAFFGQGTRLTVV.

The gene calls are TRBV12-3 or TRBV12-4 and TRBJ1-5; D ambiguous. V dropped 1 base and J dropped 7 bases, with 8 bases sitting between them. The CDR3 extends over 13 amino acids. As DNA, the CDR3 is TGTGCCAGCAGTTTAGAAGTCCCCCAGCCCCAGCATTTT. It is translated as CASSLEVPQPQHF.

This clonotype was found many times. This chain connects TRBV29-1 to TRBJ2-7, with TRBD2 matching 9 bases. Trimming cost V 3 bases and J 0 bases; bases outside gene matches: 6. Germline V gives CDR1 SQVTM, CDR2 ANQGSEA. This CDR3 contains 15 residues. The DNA of the CDR3 is TGCAGCGTTGAGCTCCTAGCGGGGAGCTCCTACGAGCAGTACTTC. Its translation: CSVELLAGSSYEQYF.